The rows below give T cell receptor beta chains drawn from one sample of a study of control samples from healthy donors and cancer patients. TCRdb's table, derived via immunoSEQ multiplex PCR, lists solely in-frame clones and lacks some. The profile shows nearly 200,000 clones, about nine tenths of them singletons. The material sequenced was blood. These receptors came from a man aged 25 to 40 in good health. CDR3s include the opening cysteine and the closing phenylalanine or tryptophan. The D gene is left open where the match is weak. Rows may omit the clone size; those that give it use once, few, many or a size class.

d_call	v_call	j_call	clone_size	cdr3_nt	cdr3_aa
NA	TRBV19	TRBJ2-2	NA	TGTGCCAGTAGTATAGGGATCTCGATGGGGGAGCTGTTTTTT	CASSIGISMGELFF
NA	TRBV29-1	TRBJ2-1	NA	TGCAGCGCCTACGGGGCGGGATACAATGAGCAGTTCTTC	CSAYGAGYNEQFF
NA	TRBV20-1	TRBJ2-7	NA	TGCAGTGCAAGGAGCTCCTACGAGCAGTACTTC	CSARSSYEQYF
NA	TRBV6-5	TRBJ1-4	NA	TGTGCCAGCACGGAAGGGGCCACTAATGAAAAACTGTTTTTT	CASTEGATNEKLFF
NA	TRBV19	TRBJ1-1	NA	TGTGCCAGTAGCCGGGTAGGGGCGGGAGGCACTGAAGCTTTCTTT	CASSRVGAGGTEAFF
NA	TRBV12-5	TRBJ1-5	NA	TGTGCTAGTGCCCCCTTAGGGGCAAATCAGCCCCAGCATTTT	CASAPLGANQPQHF
NA	TRBV12-3/TRBV12-4	TRBJ1-1	NA	TGTGCCAGCAGTGGGAGTGCTGAAGCTTTCTTT	CASSGSAEAFF
NA	TRBV6-6	TRBJ1-6	NA	TGTGCCTCCCAGAGCGTGTCACCCCTCCACTTT	CASQSVSPLHF
TRBD1	TRBV2	TRBJ1-5	NA	TGTGCCAGCAGTGACCCGGGACAGGGATTATGGGATCAGCCCCAGCATTTT	CASSDPGQGLWDQPQHF
TRBD2	TRBV5-8	TRBJ2-7	few	TGTGCCAGCAGCCCTAGCGGGAAATACGAGCAGTACTTC	CASSPSGKYEQYF
NA	TRBV30	TRBJ1-4	NA	TGTGCCTGGAGCCGGGACCGTAATGAAAAACTGTTTTTT	CAWSRDRNEKLFF
TRBD1	TRBV13	TRBJ2-7	NA	TGTGCCAGCAGCCTCCCGGGACAGGGGTCCTACGAGCAGTACTTC	CASSLPGQGSYEQYF
NA	TRBV9	TRBJ2-1	NA	TGTGCCAGCAGCTACAGGGCCTCACTAGGAAATGAGCAGTTCTTC	CASSYRASLGNEQFF
NA	TRBV27	TRBJ1-4	NA	TGTGCCAGCAGTCCAGGCCAGCAGGTCTACGAAAAACTGTTTTTT	CASSPGQQVYEKLFF
NA	TRBV21-1	TRBJ1-3	NA	TGTGCCAGCAGCAATTTCCCTGGAAACACCATATATTTT	CASSNFPGNTIYF
NA	TRBV6-4	TRBJ1-1	NA	TGTGCCAGCAGTGCGGACCGCATGAACACTGAAGCTTTCTTT	CASSADRMNTEAFF
NA	TRBV5-6	TRBJ1-5	NA	TGTGCCAGCAGCAGGAGAGGACAGCCCCATAATCAGCCCCAGCATTTT	CASSRRGQPHNQPQHF
NA	TRBV7-9	TRBJ1-3	NA	TGTGCCAGCAGCCCTACCTACAATGGTGGAAACACCATATATTTT	CASSPTYNGGNTIYF
NA	TRBV11-2	TRBJ2-1	NA	TGTGCCAGCAGCTTAGATCGCGGAGGGTACAATGAGCAGTTCTTC	CASSLDRGGYNEQFF
NA	TRBV11-2	TRBJ1-1	NA	TGTGCCAGCAGCTTATGGAGGGGGGGCACTGACACTGAAGCTTTCTTT	CASSLWRGGTDTEAFF
NA	TRBV15	TRBJ1-4	NA	TGTGCCACCAGCAGAGAATCCAGGGGTAATGAAAAACTGTTTTTT	CATSRESRGNEKLFF
NA	TRBV7-9	TRBJ2-5	NA	TGTGCCAGCAGCTTAGCAGTGGGTGAGCAAGAGACCCAGTACTTC	CASSLAVGEQETQYF
NA	TRBV5-5	TRBJ1-1	NA	TGTGCCAGCAGTACCTTACAGGGTCGAGGGACTGAAGCTTTCTTT	CASSTLQGRGTEAFF